This T cell receptor beta chain originates from a study of pediatric ulcerative colitis. Sequencing used immunoSEQ multiplex PCR; TCRdb keeps in-frame clones, though not all of them. Of some 57,000 clones listed, around 87% are singletons. Controls had colonoscopy for suspected IBD, with normal endoscopy and no IBD the following year. The V gene's germline CDR1 is MDHEN and CDR2 SYDVKM. Trimming removed 8 bases from V and 2 bases from J, with 18 bases in between. The CDR3 extends over 15 amino acids. General observations from the study: A couple of rectal CDR3 clonotypes occurred in all ulcerative colitis patients. Clonal expansions reduced rectal repertoire diversity in acute severe colitis.

The table lists this clone with a count of one. Its antigen remains unidentified. This receptor was taken from a boy younger than 18 who was a control in a study of pediatric ulcerative colitis. Sequenced sample: blood. The V gene is TRBV28, the J gene TRBJ1-1, with D possibly TRBD1 on 6 matching bases. CDR3 sequence reads: CASPPAGDVNTEAFF. DNA of the CDR3: TGTGCCAGCCCCCCCGCAGGGGATGTTAACACTGAAGCTTTCTTT.